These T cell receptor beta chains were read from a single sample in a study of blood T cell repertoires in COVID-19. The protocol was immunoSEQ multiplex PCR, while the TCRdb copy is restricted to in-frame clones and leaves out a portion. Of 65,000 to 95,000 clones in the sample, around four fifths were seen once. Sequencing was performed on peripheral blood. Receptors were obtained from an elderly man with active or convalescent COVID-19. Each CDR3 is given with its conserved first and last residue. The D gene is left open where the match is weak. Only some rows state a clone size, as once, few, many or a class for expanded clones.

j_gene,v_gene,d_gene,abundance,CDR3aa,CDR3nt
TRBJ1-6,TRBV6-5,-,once,CASRDTLNSPLHF,TGTGCCAGCAGGGACACTTTAAATTCACCCCTCCACTTT
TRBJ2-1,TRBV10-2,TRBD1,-,CASSDRGNANEQFF,TGCGCCAGCAGTGACAGGGGGAACGCCAATGAGCAGTTCTTC
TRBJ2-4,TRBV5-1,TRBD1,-,CASSSTGTGTFHIQYF,TGCGCCAGCAGCTCCACCGGGACAGGGACGTTCCACATTCAGTACTTC
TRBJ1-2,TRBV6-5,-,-,CASRSPGSYGYTF,TGTGCCAGCAGATCTCCTGGCTCGTATGGCTACACCTTC
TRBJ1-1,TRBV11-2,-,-,CASSFRRAANTEAFF,TGTGCCAGCAGCTTCCGGCGGGCCGCGAACACTGAAGCTTTCTTT
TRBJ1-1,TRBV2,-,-,CASSRQNTEAFF,TGTGCCAGCAGCAGACAGAACACTGAAGCTTTCTTT
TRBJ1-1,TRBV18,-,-,CASSPLQKNTEAFF,TGTGCCAGCTCACCATTACAGAAGAACACTGAAGCTTTCTTT
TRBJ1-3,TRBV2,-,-,CASSQTTGNTIYF,TGTGCCAGCAGCCAGACGACAGGAAACACCATATATTTT
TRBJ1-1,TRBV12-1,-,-,CASSTSSPGGFMNTEAFF,TGTGCCAGCAGCACCTCTAGTCCGGGGGGTTTTATGAACACTGAAGCTTTCTTT
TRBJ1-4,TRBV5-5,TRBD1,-,CASSFRGANEKLFF,TGTGCCAGCAGTTTCAGGGGGGCTAATGAAAAACTGTTTTTT
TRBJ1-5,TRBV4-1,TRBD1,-,CASSQFTGTGDQPQHF,TGCGCCAGCAGCCAATTTACCGGGACAGGGGATCAGCCCCAGCATTTT
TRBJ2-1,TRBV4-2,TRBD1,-,CASSQSSTGPPYNEQFF,TGTGCCAGCAGCCAATCTTCGACAGGGCCCCCCTACAATGAGCAGTTCTTC
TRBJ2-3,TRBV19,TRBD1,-,CASRDRGVDTQYF,TGTGCCAGTAGAGACAGGGGGGTAGATACGCAGTATTTT
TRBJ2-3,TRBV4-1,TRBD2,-,CASSQPASGTDTQYF,TGCGCCAGCAGCCAACCGGCTAGCGGGACAGATACGCAGTATTTT
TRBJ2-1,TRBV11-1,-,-,CASSLMASRYNEQFF,TGTGCCAGCAGCTTAATGGCTTCCAGATACAATGAGCAGTTCTTC
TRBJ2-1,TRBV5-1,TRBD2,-,CASSYSRLAGGSNEQFF,TGCGCCAGCAGCTATTCAAGACTAGCGGGGGGGTCTAATGAGCAGTTCTTC
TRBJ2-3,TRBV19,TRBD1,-,CASSTTGGATDTQYF,TGTGCCAGTAGTACGACAGGGGGCGCGACAGATACGCAGTATTTT
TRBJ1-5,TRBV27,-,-,CASSLRREGNQPQHF,TGTGCCAGCAGTTTACGCAGGGAGGGCAATCAGCCCCAGCATTTT
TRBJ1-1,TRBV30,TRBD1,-,CASGTGDLAPEAFF,TGTGCAAGCGGGACAGGGGACCTGGCCCCTGAAGCTTTCTTT
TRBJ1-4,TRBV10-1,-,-,CASSTGFHVEKLFF,TGCGCCAGCAGTACAGGGTTTCATGTGGAAAAACTGTTTTTT
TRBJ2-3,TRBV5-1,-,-,CASSLWALQDTQYF,TGCGCCAGCAGCCTCTGGGCCCTGCAAGATACGCAGTATTTT
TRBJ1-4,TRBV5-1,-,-,CASSFDSQNEKLFF,TGCGCCAGCAGCTTCGACAGTCAAAATGAAAAACTGTTTTTT
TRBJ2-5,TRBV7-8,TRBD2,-,CASSLGPGTIQETQYF,TGTGCCAGCAGCTTAGGCCCCGGGACTATACAAGAGACCCAGTACTTC
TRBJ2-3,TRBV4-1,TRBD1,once,CASSQTGDGHTDTQYF,TGCGCCAGCAGCCAGACAGGGGATGGCCACACAGATACGCAGTATTTT
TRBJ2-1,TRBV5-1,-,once,CASSLNLDRRGDEQFF,TGCGCCAGCAGCTTGAATTTAGATCGCAGGGGCGATGAGCAGTTCTTC
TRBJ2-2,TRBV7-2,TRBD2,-,CASSFTSGRANTGELFF,TGTGCCAGCAGCTTTACTAGCGGGAGGGCAAACACCGGGGAGCTGTTTTTT
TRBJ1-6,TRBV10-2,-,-,CASSPLGGRDSPLHF,TGCGCCAGCAGTCCCTTGGGAGGGAGGGATTCACCCCTCCACTTT
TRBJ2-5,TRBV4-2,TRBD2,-,CASSQEWSGSGSGETQYF,TGTGCCAGCAGCCAAGAATGGAGCGGGAGCGGGTCGGGGGAGACCCAGTACTTC
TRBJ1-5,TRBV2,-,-,CASSEGRGNQPQHF,TGTGCCAGCAGCGAGGGTCGAGGCAATCAGCCCCAGCATTTT
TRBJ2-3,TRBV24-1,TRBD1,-,CATGQASTDTQYF,TGTGCCACAGGACAGGCTAGCACAGATACGCAGTATTTT
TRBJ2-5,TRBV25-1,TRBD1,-,CASSGGQGTGVGVQYF,TGTGCCAGCAGTGGGGGACAGGGTACAGGAGTGGGAGTCCAGTACTTC
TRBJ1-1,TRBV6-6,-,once,CASTQMMGGSQAFF,TGTGCCAGCACGCAAATGATGGGAGGGTCGCAAGCTTTCTTT
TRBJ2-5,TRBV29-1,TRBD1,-,CSGRQGQETQYF,TGCAGCGGTCGACAGGGGCAAGAGACCCAGTACTTC
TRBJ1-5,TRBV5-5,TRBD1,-,CASNRETGVSNQPQHF,TGTGCCAGCAACCGTGAGACAGGGGTCAGCAATCAGCCCCAGCATTTT
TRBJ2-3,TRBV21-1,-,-,CASTLQWTSGTDTQYF,TGTGCCAGCACCCTCCAATGGACTAGCGGCACAGATACGCAGTATTTT
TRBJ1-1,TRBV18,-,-,CASSQAGFNTEAFF,TGTGCCAGCTCCCAAGCCGGTTTCAACACTGAAGCTTTCTTT
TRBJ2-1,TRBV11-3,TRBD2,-,CASSLQQLAGVNEQFF,TGTGCCAGCAGCCTCCAGCAACTAGCGGGAGTCAATGAGCAGTTCTTC
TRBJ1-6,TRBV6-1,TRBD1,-,CASSDPRGRFSPLHF,TGTGCCAGCAGTGACCCCAGGGGGCGTTTTTCACCCCTCCACTTT
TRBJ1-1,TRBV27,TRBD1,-,CASSLLGQESTEAFF,TGTGCCAGCAGTTTACTCGGACAGGAAAGCACTGAAGCTTTCTTT
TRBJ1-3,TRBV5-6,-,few,CASRSQGVAGNTIYF,TGTGCCAGCAGATCCCAGGGTGTCGCTGGAAACACCATATATTTT
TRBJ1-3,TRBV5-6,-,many,CASATGPGNTIYF,TGTGCCAGCGCGACAGGCCCTGGAAACACCATATATTTT
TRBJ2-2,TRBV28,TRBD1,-,CASSVGPGTGSYTGELFF,TGTGCCAGCAGTGTAGGGCCCGGGACAGGTTCTTACACCGGGGAGCTGTTTTTT
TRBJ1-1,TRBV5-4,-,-,CASSRNMNTEAFF,TGTGCCAGCAGCCGCAACATGAACACTGAAGCTTTCTTT
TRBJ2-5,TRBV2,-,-,CASSEIGVETQYF,TGTGCCAGCAGTGAAATAGGGGTGGAGACCCAGTACTTC